Listed here are 21 T cell receptor beta chains from one sample, sequenced in a study of T cell responses to AZD1222 COVID-19 vaccine. The method was immunoSEQ multiplex PCR; TCRdb's version includes in-frame clones alone and lacks a portion of them. The data hold about 85,000 clones, with more than 70% observed a single time. Here the sequenced sample was peripheral blood, taken on day 0 of AZD1222 vaccination. The receptors were sampled from an adult in good health.

CDR3 protein: CASSVGSNTEAFF. The DNA of the CDR3 is TGTGCCAGCAGCGTCGGGTCAAACACTGAAGCTTTCTTT. The chain is built from TRBV7-2 and TRBJ1-1, with D unclear. The CDR3 consists of 13 residues. Per germline, CDR1 SGHTA and CDR2 FQGNSA. V was cut by 5 bases and J by 2 bases, with 9 bases left in between.

This clone was seen a few times. V gene TRBV12-3 or TRBV12-4 combines with J gene TRBJ1-1, with a possible D match to TRBD1 (5 bases). V was clipped by 7 bases and J by 5 bases, with 14 bases between them. This CDR3 region has 13 residues. The CDR3 sequence: CASTRGGATEAFF. For the CDR3, the DNA is TGTGCCAGCACCCGGGGAGGGGCTACTGAAGCTTTCTTT.

This sequence joins TRBV4-1 and TRBJ2-1; 11 bases agree with TRBD2. Trimming at V came to 2 bases and at J to 4 bases, leaving 7 bases not matched to a gene. Germline values: CDR1 MGHRA, CDR2 YSYEKL. This CDR3 comprises 17 residues. The CDR3, as DNA: TGCGCCAGCAGCCAAAGGCCGACTAGCGGGACTTACAATGAGCAGTTCTTC. Residues: CASSQRPTSGTYNEQFF.

The chain uses TRBV7-9 and TRBJ2-2; TRBD1 is a possible D gene (5 bases). CDR1 is SEHNR, CDR2 FQNEAQ, per germline (reference sequence). V lost 4 bases to trimming and J lost 1 base, with 7 bases between them. The CDR3 totals 14 residues. CDR3 nucleotides: TGTGCCAGCAGCTCCACAGGGAACACCGGGGAGCTGTTTTTT. It yields the protein CASSSTGNTGELFF.

The chain employs TRBV19 and TRBJ1-1; D remains ambiguous. Trimming shortened V by 7 bases and J by 4 bases, and 16 bases separated the two germline ends. The CDR3 sequence is 14 residues long. Germline V gene data show CDR1 as LNHDA and CDR2 as SQIVND (reference sequence). CDR3 region: CASNLGYEATEAFF. In DNA form, the CDR3 reads TGTGCCAGTAACCTGGGCTACGAGGCCACTGAAGCTTTCTTT.

The chain is built from TRBV7-9 and TRBJ1-4; D is uncertain. The CDR3 extends over 13 amino acids. Trimming shortened V by 1 base and J by 8 bases, and 8 bases separated the two germline ends. Germline-derived CDR1 and CDR2 are SEHNR and FQNEAQ (reference sequence). The chain's CDR3 is CASSLVGIEKLFF. CDR3 sequence (DNA): TGTGCCAGCAGCTTAGTAGGGATCGAAAAACTGTTTTTT.

The J gene is TRBJ2-1, the V gene TRBV6-1; D unresolved. This CDR3 is built from 15 residues. Germline CDR1 MNHNS, CDR2 SASEGT. V lost 1 base and J lost 2, with 9 bases in between. CDR3 DNA sequence: TGTGCCAGCAGTGAAGACTCATACGCCTACAATGAGCAGTTCTTC. It codes for CASSEDSYAYNEQFF.

The V call is TRBV3-1 (or the pseudogene TRBV3-2), the J call TRBJ2-1, with 7 bases matching TRBD1. V was pared by 0 bases and J by 6 bases, with 11 bases of the junction left unmatched. Germline V CDR1 and CDR2: LGHDT, YNNKEL (reference sequence). CDR3 length: 17 amino acids. The CDR3 here is CASSQETRTGRANEQFF. The CDR3 coding sequence is TGTGCCAGCAGCCAAGAAACCCGGACAGGTCGGGCCAATGAGCAGTTCTTC.

The CDR3 region is CASTTGLNSNAVGEQYF. CDR3 nucleotide sequence: TGTGCCAGCACAACAGGGCTAAATAGTAACGCAGTAGGCGAGCAGTACTTC. J is TRBJ2-7 and V is TRBV2; D may be TRBD1 (6 bases). The CDR3 is made up of 17 amino acids. The V gene's germline CDR1 is SNHLY and CDR2 FYNNEI. V lost 7 bases and J 6 bases, leaving 28 bases between the germline ends. Supplemented by reference TRBV2 and TRBJ2-7, the full variable domain reads EPEVTQTPSHQVTQMGQEVILRCVPISNHLYFYWYRQILGQKVEFLVSFYNNEISEKSEIFDDQFSVERPDGSNFTLKIRSTKLEDSAMYFCASTTGLNSNAVGEQYFGPGTRLTVT.

In DNA form, the CDR3 reads TGTGCCAGCAGTGTGACAGGGAAAGGACGGTACGAGCAGTACTTC. It translates to CASSVTGKGRYEQYF. V and J are TRBV2 and TRBJ2-7; TRBD1 agrees at 7 bases. This CDR3 is 15 amino acids long. From germline, CDR1 is SNHLY and CDR2 FYNNEI. Germline trimming cut 4 bases from V and 4 bases from J; bases unmatched to any gene: 10.

The chain recombines TRBV5-1 with TRBJ1-2; tentative D call: TRBD1 (5 bases). Trimming shortened V by 3 bases and J by 0 bases, and 9 bases separated the two germline ends. Germline V lookup: CDR1 SGHRS, CDR2 YFSETQ. This CDR3 spans 14 amino acids. CDR3 bases: TGCGCCAGCAGCTCCGGGGGGACTAACTATGGCTACACCTTC. Translation: CASSSGGTNYGYTF.

The genes are TRBV11-2 and TRBJ1-2; D gene uncertain. The CDR3 is 14 amino acids. Trimming took 5 bases from V and 4 from J, leaving 14 bases between them. The germline V gene encodes CDR1 SGHAT and CDR2 FQNNGV. CDR3 DNA sequence: TGTGCCAGCAGCCCCGCGTCTGGTCTCTATGGCTACACCTTC. Its protein is CASSPASGLYGYTF.

For this clone: This sample also contains other DNA sequences that code for the same CDR3. The gene calls are TRBV18 and TRBJ1-3; 10 nucleotides align to TRBD1. The CDR3 length is 16 residues. Looked up from germline, CDR1 is KGHSH and CDR2 is LQKENI. Trimming at V came to 0 bases and at J to 2 bases, leaving 1 base not matched to a gene. The CDR3 loop is CASSPPGQGAGNTIYF. Written as DNA, the CDR3 is TGTGCCAGCTCACCACCTGGACAGGGGGCTGGAAACACCATATATTTT. The full variable domain, rest sourced from reference TRBV18 and TRBJ1-3, is NAGVMQNPRHLVRRRGQEARLRCSPMKGHSHVYWYRQLPEEGLKFMVYLQKENIIDESGMPKERFSAEFPKEGPSILRIQQVVRGDSAAYFCASSPPGQGAGNTIYFGEGSWLTVV.

The chain uses TRBV19 and TRBJ2-6, with TRBD2 as a possible D gene (6 bases). The CDR3 loop spans 16 amino acids. V gave up 4 bases and J gave up 0 bases, with 10 bases separating them. Germline V lookup: CDR1 LNHDA, CDR2 SQIVND (reference sequence). The CDR3 sequence is CASSSSRDSGANVLTF. The CDR3 DNA is TGTGCCAGTAGTAGCTCGCGGGACTCTGGGGCCAACGTCCTGACTTTC.

This chain links TRBV14 with TRBJ2-6; D gene unclear. The germline V and J ends were trimmed by 1 base and 4 bases, with 14 bases remaining between them. This CDR3 region has 17 residues. Germline values: CDR1 SGHDN, CDR2 FVKESK. CDR3 region: CASSQGRNLRGANVLTF. The CDR3 DNA is TGTGCCAGCAGCCAAGGTCGGAACCTGAGAGGGGCCAACGTCCTGACTTTC.

The genes are TRBV2 and TRBJ2-1; 11 positions agree with TRBD2. CDR3 length: 14 amino acids. The V gene's germline CDR1 is SNHLY and CDR2 FYNNEI. The V gene end was trimmed by 10 bases and the J gene end by 4 bases; junction bases not matched to a gene: 6. CDR3 DNA sequence: TGTGCCAATTCCGGGACTAGCGGTTACAATGAGCAGTTCTTC. Residues: CANSGTSGYNEQFF.

The rearrangement links TRBV12-5 to TRBJ1-4; no reliable D call. The CDR3 consists of 13 residues. Per the germline V gene, CDR1 is LGHNT and CDR2 is FRNRAP. V was trimmed by 4 bases and J by 0 bases, leaving 3 bases between them. CDR3 nucleotides: TGTGCTAGTGGTTCAGCAACTAATGAAAAACTGTTTTTT. This sequence encodes CASGSATNEKLFF. Full variable domain (outside the CDR3, taken from reference TRBV12-5 and TRBJ1-4): DARVTQTPRHKVTEMGQEVTMRCQPILGHNTVFWYRQTMMQGLELLAYFRNRAPLDDSGMPKDRFSAEMPDATLATLKIQPSEPRDSAVYFCASGSATNEKLFFGSGTQLSVL.

The genes are TRBV6-1 and TRBJ2-4, with 8 bases matching TRBD2. Trimming cost V 2 bases and J 8 bases; bases outside gene matches: 8. The CDR3 length is 15 residues. Germline V lookup: CDR1 MNHNS, CDR2 SASEGT. The CDR3 DNA reads as TGTGCCAGCAGTGAAAGCCTTCCTAGCGGGCACATTCAGTACTTC. The encoded protein is CASSESLPSGHIQYF.

The chain combines TRBV4-1 with TRBJ2-7; tentatively, D is TRBD2 (6 bases). CDR3 length: 16 amino acids. Germline V gene data show CDR1 as MGHRA and CDR2 as YSYEKL. The V end was cut by 1 base, the J end by 2 bases, with 15 bases between. The CDR3 DNA follows: TGCGCCAGCAGCCAAGCTTACCTAGCGCCGACCTACGAGCAGTACTTC. Protein sequence: CASSQAYLAPTYEQYF.

The V and J genes are TRBV20-1 and TRBJ1-3; unclear D gene. The germline V gene has CDR1 DFQATT and CDR2 SNEGSKA (reference sequence). Trimming took 3 bases from V and 1 from J, leaving 7 bases between them. The CDR3 is 13 amino acids. The CDR3 DNA reads as TGCAGTGCTAGTAGTCTTTCTGGAAACACCATATATTTT. Translation: CSASSLSGNTIYF.

The rearrangement links TRBV7-2 to TRBJ2-7, with TRBD2 identical over 13 bases. The germline V gene encodes CDR1 SGHTA and CDR2 FQGNSA. The V gene end was trimmed by 4 bases and the J gene end by 4 bases; junction bases not matched to a gene: 7. This CDR3 spans 16 amino acids. Here the CDR3 reads CASSSPGLAGVYEQYF. In nucleotides, the CDR3 is TGTGCCAGCAGCTCTCCCGGACTAGCGGGGGTTTACGAGCAGTACTTC.